These 25 T cell receptor beta chains came from one sample sequenced in a study of CD8+CD57+ T cells in acquired aplastic anemia. The authors sequenced patients whose flow cytometry had shown CD8+CD57+ cell expansion. Profiles of TCR beta VDJ and CDR3 were generated from a genomic DNA template. MiXCR, run by TCRdb on the reads, gives a single entry per CDR3 protein. The table records about 190,000 distinct CDR3 sequences, 40% to 50% of them present only once. Sequencing input: sorted CD4+, CD8+, or CD8+CD57+ T cells (not recorded which) from PBMCs. These receptors all stem from a human donor with aplastic anemia.

The V call is TRBV7-9, the J call TRBJ2-7; D uncertain. V was cut by 1 base and J by 4 bases, with 5 bases left in between. The germline CDR1 and CDR2 sequences are SEHNR and FQNEAQ (reference sequence). The CDR3 runs 12 residues. CDR3 region: CASSLGWYEQYF. The DNA for the CDR3 is TGTGCCAGCAGCTTAGGTTGGTACGAGCAGTACTTC. The entire variable domain, with the rest obtained from reference TRBV7-9 and TRBJ2-7, is as follows: DTGVSQNPRHKITKRGQNVTFRCDPISEHNRLYWYRQTLGQGPEFLTYFQNEAQLEKSRLLSDRFSAERPKGSFSTLEIQRTEQGDSAMYLCASSLGWYEQYFGPGTRLTVT.

Concerning this clonotype itself: With a much larger clone just one base away, this may be a read error. The chain uses TRBV6-5 and TRBJ2-7; D possibly corresponds to TRBD1 (5 bases). Trimming shortened V by 4 bases and J by 1 base, and 8 bases separated the two germline ends. CDR1 and CDR2 from the germline V gene are MNHEY and SVGAGI. The CDR3 is 13 amino acids. The CDR3 sequence is CASSCDSSYEQYF. The CDR3 coding sequence is TGTGCCAGCAGTTGCGACAGTTCCTACGAGCAGTACTTC.

A single count supports this clonotype. The V gene is TRBV24-1, the J gene TRBJ1-2; possibly TRBD1 for D (5 bases). This CDR3 comprises 15 residues. Trimming took 4 bases from V and 4 from J, leaving 15 bases between them. Germline values: CDR1 KGHDR, CDR2 SFDVKD. In nucleotides, the CDR3 is TGTGCCACCAGTGACCGGGACGGCGAAACCTATGGCTACACCTTC. This sequence encodes CATSDRDGETYGYTF.

The chain carries TRBV20-1 and TRBJ1-1, with D uncertain. V lost 0 bases to trimming and J lost 1 base, with 12 bases between them. CDR1 DFQATT and CDR2 SNEGSKA come from the germline V gene (reference sequence). This CDR3 region has 15 residues. The CDR3 DNA reads TGCAGTGCTAGAGATGTTCGGGTTTCGAACACTGAAGCTTTCTTT. As protein: CSARDVRVSNTEAFF.

Many counts were recorded for this clonotype. This chain joins TRBV11-2 and TRBJ1-3; D remains unclear. The CDR3 sequence is 14 residues long. CDR1 is SGHAT and CDR2 is FQNNGV in the germline V gene. Trimming removed 6 bases at V and 4 bases at J, with 13 bases between. CDR3 sequence reads: CASSQTVTGNTIYF. As DNA, the CDR3 is TGTGCCAGCAGTCAGACCGTCACAGGAAACACCATATATTTT.

The chain has TRBV12-3 or TRBV12-4 and TRBJ2-1, with a possible D match to TRBD1 (6 bases). This CDR3 comprises 12 residues. Trimming stripped 3 bases from V and 10 bases from J, with 10 bases between. CDR3 amino acids: CASSLGAGEQFF. The CDR3 nucleotides read TGTGCCAGCAGTTTGGGGGCTGGAGAGCAGTTCTTC.

This clonotype has just a few counts. The chain couples TRBV9 to TRBJ2-7; D is ambiguous. Germline V gene lookup returns CDR1 SGDLS and CDR2 YYNGEE. Trimming shortened V by 1 base and J by 6 bases, and 8 bases separated the two germline ends. There are 12 residues in the CDR3. The CDR3 DNA follows: TGTGCCAGCAGCGTACTGGGTTCCGAGCAGTACTTC. This translates into CASSVLGSEQYF.

This rearrangement joins TRBV9 to TRBJ1-1, with 7 bases that match TRBD1. With 5 bases clipped from V and 7 bases from J, the junction kept 11 bases outside the gene matches. The CDR3 has 14 residues. Germline CDR1 and CDR2: SGDLS and YYNGEE. The CDR3 DNA follows: TGTGCCAGCAGTGGTGGACAGGTGGGGGATGAAGCTTTCTTT. This codes for CASSGGQVGDEAFF.

This clonotype appeared many times. CDR3 bases: TGCGCCAGCAGCTTATTCGGGACTAGCGGATACAATGAGCAGTTCTTC. Its translation: CASSLFGTSGYNEQFF. V usage is TRBV5-1 and J usage is TRBJ2-1; 11 bases are a match to TRBD2. The trim removed 2 bases at V and 4 bases at J, leaving 5 bases unmatched. The germline V gene encodes CDR1 SGHRS and CDR2 YFSETQ. The CDR3 loop spans 16 amino acids.

The gene calls are TRBV20-1 and TRBJ2-7; 9 bases agree with TRBD1. J lost 5 bases, V lost 0 bases, and 11 bases had no gene match. Germline V CDR1 and CDR2: DFQATT, SNEGSKA (reference sequence). This CDR3 region has 16 residues. The CDR3 region is CSAREGGGTGNNEQYF. DNA of the CDR3: TGCAGTGCTAGAGAAGGGGGGGGGACAGGGAACAACGAGCAGTACTTC.

This clonotype was counted at least ten times. The chain combines TRBV12-3 or TRBV12-4 with TRBJ2-1; maybe TRBD2 (5 bases). There are 12 residues in the CDR3. V was cut by 7 bases and J by 8 bases, with 12 bases left in between. In DNA form, the CDR3 reads TGTGCCAGCAACGGCGGGTGGGATGAGCAGTTCTTC. Translation: CASNGGWDEQFF.

This clonotype has a count of ten or more. At one of its ends the junction is not consistent with the germline gene, which may arise from a read error. This chain uses TRBV12-3 or TRBV12-4 with TRBJ2-3; 8 bases align to TRBD2. This CDR3 spans 14 amino acids. The chain's CDR3 is CASSLAGITDTQYF. As DNA, the CDR3 is TGTGCCAGCAGCTTAGCGGGGATCACAGATACGCAGTATTTT.

Worth noting for this clonotype: Here the CDR3 omits its conserved ending phenylalanine or tryptophan, so a read error is the likely source. No DNA is shown, since the ends of the CDR3 on it are uncertain; the CDR3 is the one TCRdb lists. The rearrangement joins TRBV20-1 to TRBJ2-3; the D segment call TRBD1 is taken from the table without a DNA check. Germline values: CDR1 DFQATT, CDR2 SNEGSKA (reference sequence). The CDR3 is made up of 12 amino acids, end residues included. The CDR3 reads CSARPPSGPLHL.

The V call is TRBV6-5, the J call TRBJ2-7; the D gene is possibly TRBD2 (6 bases). The CDR3 is 12 amino acids. Germline CDR1 and CDR2: MNHEY and SVGAGI. Trimming took 0 bases from V and 7 from J, leaving 7 bases between them. The CDR3 here is CASSYSEGEQYF. The DNA of the CDR3 is TGTGCCAGCAGTTACTCGGAGGGTGAGCAGTACTTC.

This clonotype has ten or more counts. V gene TRBV6-1 combines with J gene TRBJ2-1, with 10 bases matching TRBD2. With V trimmed by 4 bases and J by 3 bases, 3 bases remained unmatched. Germline V gives CDR1 MNHNS, CDR2 SASEGT. CDR3 length equals 15 residues. The CDR3 protein is CASSVRLAGYNEQFF. CDR3 DNA sequence: TGTGCCAGCAGTGTTCGACTAGCGGGCTACAATGAGCAGTTCTTC.

The CDR3 protein is CASSFSGLYPSYEQYF. Here the CDR3 DNA reads TGTGCCAGCAGCTTTAGCGGGCTTTACCCTTCCTACGAGCAGTACTTC. The chain uses TRBV11-2 and TRBJ2-7; 7 bases line up with TRBD2. The length of the CDR3 is 16 residues. With 3 bases clipped from V and 1 base from J, the junction kept 9 bases outside the gene matches. CDR1 and CDR2 from the germline V gene are SGHAT and FQNNGV. Complete variable domain (other parts from reference TRBV11-2 and TRBJ2-7): EAGVAQSPRYKIIEKRQSVAFWCNPISGHATLYWYQQILGQGPKLLIQFQNNGVVDDSQLPKDRFSAERLKGVDSTLKIQPAKLEDSAVYLCASSFSGLYPSYEQYFGPGTRLTVT.

The V and J genes are TRBV10-3 and TRBJ2-3, with 8 bases lining up with TRBD1. V shed 10 bases and J 2 bases; nucleotides not matched to a gene: 11. CDR1 ENHRY and CDR2 SYGVKD come from the germline V gene. The CDR3 runs to 15 residues. CDR3 sequence reads: CATRPGGSPTDTQYF. CDR3 nucleotides: TGTGCCACGCGACCAGGGGGCTCCCCCACAGATACGCAGTATTTT.

The chain couples TRBV10-3 to TRBJ2-3; TRBD1 is a possible D gene (5 bases). The CDR3 spans 14 residues. The germline V gene has CDR1 ENHRY and CDR2 SYGVKD. Deletions cut 7 bases from V and 3 bases from J, with 14 bases between. CDR3 nucleotide sequence: TGTGCCATCAAAGGGGCATTTAGGACAGATACGCAGTATTTT. It encodes CAIKGAFRTDTQYF.

This clonotype occurred many times. The chain employs TRBV2 and TRBJ2-1; 10 bases are shared with TRBD2. After removal of 9 bases from V and 12 bases from J, the junction contained 14 bases not matched to a gene. Per the germline V gene, CDR1 is SNHLY and CDR2 is FYNNEI. CDR3 size: 14 residues. The CDR3 coding sequence is TGTGCCAGACAGAAACTAGCGGGGTCTGGTGGGCAGTTCTTC. Translation gives CARQKLAGSGGQFF.

This chain connects TRBV20-1 to TRBJ2-3; 12 bases are a match to TRBD2. Germline assignment: CDR1 DFQATT and CDR2 SNEGSKA (reference sequence). V shed 6 bases, J shed 3 bases, and the junction held 4 bases outside the gene matches. This CDR3 spans 14 amino acids. CDR3 bases: TGCAGTGCCTGGACTAGCGGGATAACAGATACGCAGTATTTT. Protein: CSAWTSGITDTQYF.

The CDR3 sequence is CATSRPGTLTDTQYF. As DNA, the CDR3 is TGTGCCACCAGTAGACCCGGGACCCTTACAGATACGCAGTATTTT. This chain links TRBV15 with TRBJ2-3, with D perhaps being TRBD1 or TRBD2 (5 bases each). The CDR3 totals 15 residues. Germline lookup yields CDR1 LNHNV and CDR2 YYDKDF (reference sequence). V was cut by 6 bases and J by 3 bases, with 16 bases left in between.

This clonotype was found many times. V and J are TRBV20-1 and TRBJ2-3; 9 bases are shared with TRBD2. Germline trimming cut 5 bases from V and 4 bases from J; bases unmatched to any gene: 10. Germline V gene sequence: CDR1 DFQATT, CDR2 SNEGSKA (reference sequence). The CDR3 consists of 15 residues. The CDR3 protein is CSAFHSGRNADTQYF. CDR3 DNA sequence: TGCAGTGCTTTCCATAGCGGGAGAAACGCAGATACGCAGTATTTT.

This clonotype showed up just a few times. The chain uses TRBV6-5 and TRBJ1-5; D is undetermined. The ends were cut back, 0 bases at V and 0 bases at J, with 3 bases in the middle. This CDR3 contains 14 residues. From germline, CDR1 is MNHEY and CDR2 SVGAGI. CDR3 sequence reads: CASSYSHSNQPQHF. CDR3 in DNA: TGTGCCAGCAGTTACTCTCATAGCAATCAGCCCCAGCATTTT.

The chain is built from TRBV2 and TRBJ1-1; D is undetermined. The CDR3 totals 11 residues. With 7 bases removed from V and 6 bases from J, the gap between germline ends came to 9 bases. From germline, CDR1 is SNHLY and CDR2 FYNNEI. In nucleotides, the CDR3 is TGTGCCAGCATGGCAGGAGCTGAAGCTTTCTTT. Its translation: CASMAGAEAFF. Filled out from reference TRBV2 and TRBJ1-1, the complete variable domain reads EPEVTQTPSHQVTQMGQEVILRCVPISNHLYFYWYRQILGQKVEFLVSFYNNEISEKSEIFDDQFSVERPDGSNFTLKIRSTKLEDSAMYFCASMAGAEAFFGQGTRLTVV.

In this sample, this clonotype turned up a few times. The rearrangement uses TRBV10-2 and TRBJ1-6; D remains ambiguous. Germline CDR1 WSHSY, CDR2 SAAADI. V was cut by 3 bases and J by 9 bases, with 6 bases left in between. The CDR3 is 12 residues long. In DNA, the CDR3 is TGCGCCAGCAGTGAAATGGGTTCACCCCTCCACTTT. Encoded protein: CASSEMGSPLHF.